The clone carrying this T cell receptor beta chain was observed a handful of times. What it recognizes is unknown. Germline CDR1 is LGHNA and CDR2 is YSLEER. This CDR3 has 15 amino acids. V shed 6 bases and J shed 1 base, with 15 bases lying between them. This record comes from a study of T-cell memory formation after mild COVID-19. Findings of the study overall: CD4+ clones that contracted lay mainly in CM and EM; CD8+ ones lay in EMRA. Clones contracting day 15 to 85 were balanced CD4/CD8; later expanders leaned CD4+.

One entry per CDR3 protein results from TCRdb running MiXCR on the 5' RACE reads. The table has about 290,000 distinct CDR3 sequences, about 16% seen once. The sequence derives from a man between 18 and 29 years old who had mild COVID-19 (a few samples of this study predate the infection). Cell type and time point are not known. The rearrangement links TRBV4-3 to TRBJ1-1; D perhaps matches TRBD1 (6 bases). Input material: PBMCs or a T cell subset sorted from them (not recorded which). This CDR3 reads CASSERQVQNTEAFF. CDR3 DNA sequence: TGCGCCAGCAGTGAGAGACAGGTGCAGAACACTGAAGCTTTCTTT.